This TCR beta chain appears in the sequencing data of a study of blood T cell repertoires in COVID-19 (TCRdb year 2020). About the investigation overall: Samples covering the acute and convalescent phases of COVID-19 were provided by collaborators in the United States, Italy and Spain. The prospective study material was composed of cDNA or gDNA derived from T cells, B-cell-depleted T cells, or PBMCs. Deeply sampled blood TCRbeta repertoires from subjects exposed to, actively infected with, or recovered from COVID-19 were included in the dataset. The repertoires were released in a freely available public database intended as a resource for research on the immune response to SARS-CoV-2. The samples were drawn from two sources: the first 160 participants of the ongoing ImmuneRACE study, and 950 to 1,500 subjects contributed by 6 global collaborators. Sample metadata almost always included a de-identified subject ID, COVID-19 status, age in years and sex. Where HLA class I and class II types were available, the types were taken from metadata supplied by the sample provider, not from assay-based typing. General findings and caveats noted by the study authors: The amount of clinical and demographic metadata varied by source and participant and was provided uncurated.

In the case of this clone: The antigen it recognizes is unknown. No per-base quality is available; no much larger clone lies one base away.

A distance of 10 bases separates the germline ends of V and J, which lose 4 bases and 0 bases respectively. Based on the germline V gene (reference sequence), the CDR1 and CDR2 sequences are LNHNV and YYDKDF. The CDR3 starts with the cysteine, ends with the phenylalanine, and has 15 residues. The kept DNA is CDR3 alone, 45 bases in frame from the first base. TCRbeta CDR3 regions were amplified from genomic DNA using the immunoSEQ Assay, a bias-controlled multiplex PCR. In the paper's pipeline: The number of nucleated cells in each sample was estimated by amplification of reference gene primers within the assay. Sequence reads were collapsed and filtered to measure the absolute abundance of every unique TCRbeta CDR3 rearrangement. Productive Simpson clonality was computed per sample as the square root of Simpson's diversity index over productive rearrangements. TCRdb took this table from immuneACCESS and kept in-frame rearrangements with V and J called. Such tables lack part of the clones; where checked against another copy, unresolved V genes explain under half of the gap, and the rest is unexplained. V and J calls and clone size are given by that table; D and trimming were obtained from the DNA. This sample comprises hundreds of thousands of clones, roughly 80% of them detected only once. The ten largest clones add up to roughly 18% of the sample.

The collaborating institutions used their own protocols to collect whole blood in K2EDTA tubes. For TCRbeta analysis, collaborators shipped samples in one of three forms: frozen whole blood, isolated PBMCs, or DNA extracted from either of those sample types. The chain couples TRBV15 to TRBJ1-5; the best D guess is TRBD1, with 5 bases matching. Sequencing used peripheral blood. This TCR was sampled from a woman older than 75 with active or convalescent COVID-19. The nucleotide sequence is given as TGTGCCACCAGCAAGGGACTGTATAGCAATCAGCCCCAGCATTTT. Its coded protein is CATSKGLYSNQPQHF. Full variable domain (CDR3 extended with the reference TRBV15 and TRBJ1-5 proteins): DAMVIQNPRYQVTQFGKPVTLSCSQTLNHNVMYWYQQKSSQAPKLLFHYYDKDFNNEADTPDNFQSRRPNTSFCFLDIRSPGLGDTAMYLCATSKGLYSNQPQHFGDGTRLSIL.